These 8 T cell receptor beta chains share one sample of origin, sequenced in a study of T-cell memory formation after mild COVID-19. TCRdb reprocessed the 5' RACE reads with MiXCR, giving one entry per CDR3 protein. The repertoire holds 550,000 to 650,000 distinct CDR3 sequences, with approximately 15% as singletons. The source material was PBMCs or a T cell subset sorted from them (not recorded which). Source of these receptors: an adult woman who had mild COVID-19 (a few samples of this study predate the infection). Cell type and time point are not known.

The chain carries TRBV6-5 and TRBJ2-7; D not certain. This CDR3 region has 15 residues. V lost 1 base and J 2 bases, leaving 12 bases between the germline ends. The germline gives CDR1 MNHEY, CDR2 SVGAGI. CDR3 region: CASSYFRSSPYEQYF. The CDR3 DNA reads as TGTGCCAGCAGTTACTTCAGGTCTTCGCCCTACGAGCAGTACTTC.

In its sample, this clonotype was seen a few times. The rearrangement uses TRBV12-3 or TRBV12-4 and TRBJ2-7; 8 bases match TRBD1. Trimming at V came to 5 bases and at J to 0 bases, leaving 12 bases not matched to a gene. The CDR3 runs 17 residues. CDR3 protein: CASSPGTGRPSSYEQYF. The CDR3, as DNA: TGTGCCAGCAGTCCCGGGACAGGCCGTCCAAGCTCCTACGAGCAGTACTTC.

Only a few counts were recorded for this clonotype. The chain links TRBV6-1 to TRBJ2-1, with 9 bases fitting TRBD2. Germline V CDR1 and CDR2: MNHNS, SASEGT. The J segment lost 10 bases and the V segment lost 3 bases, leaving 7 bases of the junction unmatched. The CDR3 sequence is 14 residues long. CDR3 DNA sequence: TGTGCCAGCAGTGAGGCGAGCGGGGGGTACGAGCAGTTCTTC. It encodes CASSEASGGYEQFF.

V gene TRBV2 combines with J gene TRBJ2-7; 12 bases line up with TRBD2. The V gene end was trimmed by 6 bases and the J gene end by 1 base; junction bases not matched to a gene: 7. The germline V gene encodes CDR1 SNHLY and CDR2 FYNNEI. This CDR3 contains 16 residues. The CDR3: CASRLTSGGYSYEQYF. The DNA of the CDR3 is TGTGCCAGCAGGCTGACTAGCGGGGGATATTCCTACGAGCAGTACTTC.

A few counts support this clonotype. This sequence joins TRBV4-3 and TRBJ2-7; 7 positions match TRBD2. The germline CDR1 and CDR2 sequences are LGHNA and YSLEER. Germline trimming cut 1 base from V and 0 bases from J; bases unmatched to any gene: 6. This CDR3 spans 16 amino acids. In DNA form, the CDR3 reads TGCGCCAGCAGCCAAGGGACTAGTGCAAGCTCCTACGAGCAGTACTTC. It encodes CASSQGTSASSYEQYF.

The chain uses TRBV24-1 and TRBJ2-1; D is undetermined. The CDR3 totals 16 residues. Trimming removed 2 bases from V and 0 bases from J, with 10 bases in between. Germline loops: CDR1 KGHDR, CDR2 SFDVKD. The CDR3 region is CATSDYSASSYNEQFF. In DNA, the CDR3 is TGTGCCACCAGTGATTACAGCGCCAGCTCCTACAATGAGCAGTTCTTC.

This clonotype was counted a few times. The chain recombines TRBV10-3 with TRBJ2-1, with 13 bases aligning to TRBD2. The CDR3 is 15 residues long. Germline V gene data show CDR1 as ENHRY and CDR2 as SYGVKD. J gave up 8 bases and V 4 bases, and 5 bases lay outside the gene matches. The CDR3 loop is CAISATSGRMYEQFF. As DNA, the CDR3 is TGTGCCATCAGTGCGACTAGCGGGAGGATGTATGAGCAGTTCTTC.

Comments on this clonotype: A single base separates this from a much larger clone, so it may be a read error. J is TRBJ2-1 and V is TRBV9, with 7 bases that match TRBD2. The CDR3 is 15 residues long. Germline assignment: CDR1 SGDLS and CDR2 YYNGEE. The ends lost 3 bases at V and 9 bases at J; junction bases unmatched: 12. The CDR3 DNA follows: TGTGCCAGCAGCGATGGACTATCGGGAGGACTTGAGCAGTTCTTC. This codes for CASSDGLSGGLEQFF.